The sample holds a few counts of the clone carrying this T cell receptor (beta chain). In terms of age and location, participants ranged from roughly 18 to 95 years and lived in approximately 24 US areas. Here immunoSEQ multiplex PCR was the method, and the copy in TCRdb shows in-frame clones only, minus some. Here the sample spans about 440,000 clones, nearly 90% being singletons. This CDR3 has 16 amino acids. Germline loops: CDR1 SGHAT, CDR2 FQNNGV. V shed 5 bases and J shed 2 bases, with 16 bases lying between them. This record belongs to a study of blood T cell repertoires in COVID-19. Study-wide context: Researchers got acute and convalescent COVID-19 samples from the United States, Italy and Spain.

V gene TRBV11-2 combines with J gene TRBJ2-1; a possible D gene is TRBD2 (5 bases). The sequence was collected from a young woman with acute COVID-19. The sequencing sample was made of PBMCs or T cells enriched from blood (not recorded which). The CDR3, as DNA: TGTGCCAGCAGCCTTCTGAGAGGGAGAACCTACAATGAGCAGTTCTTC. This gives the protein CASSLLRGRTYNEQFF.